This T cell receptor beta chain was documented in a study of low-dose radiotherapy and immunotherapy resistance in tumors (dated by TCRdb to between 2022 and 2023). Background on the whole study: In Cohort 1, each fraction delivered 0.5 Gy every 2 weeks, and the prescribed total PTV dose was 6.5 Gy. For Cohort 2, the dose was 1 Gy per fraction given every two weeks, adding up to 13 Gy in total across 26 weeks. Cyclophosphamide 200 mg/m2 was given intravenously every two weeks, one day before each radiation and immunotherapy administration. The translational analysis covered eight patients: three from the first dose cohort and the first five from the second dose cohort. Randomization of trial participants into treatment groups was not performed. Nivolumab was administered intravenously as a 240 mg flat dose every two weeks, and ipilimumab was administered intravenously at 1 mg/kg every six weeks. Aspirin 300 mg was taken orally once daily by patients for four cycles, starting on cycle 1 day 1.

This clonotype showed up many times. Its antigen remains undetermined. There are no base qualities to consult, and no much larger clone falls within one base. The CDR3 holds 14 amino acids from the cysteine to the phenylalanine. The entry retains the CDR3 DNA only, 42 bases that are in frame from base 1. The V end loses 4 bases and the J end loses 3 bases, and a stretch of 7 bases separates them. Sample time point, as interpreted from the label and publication: before trial treatment. Donors were enrolled in RACIN, a single-arm phase I dose-escalation trial combining nivolumab, ipilimumab, aspirin, low-dose cyclophosphamide and low-dose radiotherapy. To be eligible, a patient needed to have an advanced solid tumor that was TIL-negative. These reads were obtained on an Illumina HiSeq 2500. First-strand cDNA was synthesized using Superscript III and a set of TRAV- and TRBV-specific primers, so that both TCRalpha and TCRbeta chains were covered. TCRs were amplified for 20 PCR cycles with Phusion, using a constant-region primer paired with the adapter attached to the V primers. The isolated mRNA was amplified using the MessageAmp II aRNA Amplification Kit, with in vitro transcription performed for 16 hours at 37 degrees C. The Dynabeads mRNA DIRECT Purification Kit was used to isolate the mRNA for TCR sequencing. Indexed Illumina adapters were added in a second roughly 25-cycle Phusion PCR, and the resulting products were purified with AMPure XP beads. The original pipeline was this. Using custom Perl scripts, TCR sequences encoding the same protein were pooled, out-of-frame sequences were removed, and the abundance of each clonotype was computed. The analysis excluded TCR sequences that were supported by just one read. The metrics used to describe the repertoires included Shannon entropy, Gini index, clonality, richness, and the frequency of TCRs shared between repertoires. TCRdb redid the processing of the public reads, applying fastp at Q25 and MiXCR, and retained in-frame beta chains. Each CDR3 protein gets just one entry, which takes the most common genes and DNA from the rows behind it. The V and J calls shown here were made by TCRdb, not taken from the authors' results. For this sample the table gives around 36,000 distinct CDR3 sequences, of which 30% to 35% were detected only once. Around 3.9% of the sample is held by the ten biggest clonotypes.

The origin of this receptor is a male donor with gallbladder cancer. The starting material was PBMCs, obtained before treatment. This sequence uses TRBV23-1 and TRBJ2-6; TRBD2 is possibly the D segment (5 matching bases). TRBV23-1 is annotated as an ORF whose role is uncertain. The CDR3 protein is CASSPGVGANVLTF. The DNA sequence is as follows: TGCGCCAGCAGTCCCGGGGTTGGGGCCAACGTCCTGACTTTC.